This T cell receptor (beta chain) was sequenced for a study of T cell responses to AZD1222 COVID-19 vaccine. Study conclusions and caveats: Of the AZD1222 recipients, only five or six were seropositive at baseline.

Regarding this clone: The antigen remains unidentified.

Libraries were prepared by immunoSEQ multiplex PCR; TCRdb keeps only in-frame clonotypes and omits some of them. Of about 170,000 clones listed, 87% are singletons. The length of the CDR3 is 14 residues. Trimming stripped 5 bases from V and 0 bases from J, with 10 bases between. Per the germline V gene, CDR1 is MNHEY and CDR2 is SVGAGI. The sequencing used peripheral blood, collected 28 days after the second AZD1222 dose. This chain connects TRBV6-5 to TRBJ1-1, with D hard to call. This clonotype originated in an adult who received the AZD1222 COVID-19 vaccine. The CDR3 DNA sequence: TGTGCCAGCAGTCACCAAAGCCTGAACACTGAAGCTTTCTTT. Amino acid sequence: CASSHQSLNTEAFF.